This T cell receptor beta chain was sequenced in a study of T cell responses to AZD1222 COVID-19 vaccine. The data were produced by immunoSEQ multiplex PCR, yet TCRdb's version contains in-frame clones alone and is incomplete. The sample lists 150,000 to 200,000 clones; more than 85% were seen once. The sample in question was peripheral blood, obtained on day 0 of AZD1222 vaccination. This clonotype was obtained from an adult in good health.

CDR3 sequence (DNA): TGTGCCTGGACCACACGCTCGACTAACTATGGCTACACCTTC. Translation: CAWTTRSTNYGYTF. The rearrangement joins TRBV30 to TRBJ1-2; no reliable D call. This CDR3 has 14 amino acids. Germline V CDR1 and CDR2: GTSNPN, SVGIG (reference sequence). V dropped 4 bases and J dropped 0 bases, with 12 bases sitting between them.